These T cell receptor beta chains were read from a single sample in a study of CD8 T cells in Susac syndrome. A single record per CDR3 protein comes from TCRdb applying MiXCR to the immunoSEQ multiplex PCR reads. This table holds about 150,000 distinct CDR3 sequences, around 94% found once. Source material: CD4+ T cells from PBMCs. The receptors were sampled from a human donor in good health. Both conserved end residues are part of each CDR3. A D gene is named only where the DNA matches it firmly. Clone size appears in some rows only: once, few, many, or a class for an expanded clone.

-	-	TRBJ1-2	TRBV12-3/TRBV12-4	TGTGCCAGCAGTTCCAGGGATGGCCGTGGCTACACCTTC	CASSSRDGRGYTF
-	TRBD1	TRBJ2-7	TRBV6-2/TRBV6-3	TGTGCCAGCAGTAGTTACTTGGGGACAGTCGGTGACGAGCAGTACTTC	CASSSYLGTVGDEQYF
-	TRBD1	TRBJ1-1	TRBV6-4	TGTGCCAGCCGGCCAGACAGGGGAGGAACTGAAGCTTTCTTT	CASRPDRGGTEAFF
once	-	TRBJ2-3	TRBV30	TGTGCCTGGAGTGAGCACAAATTCACAGATACGCAGTATTTT	CAWSEHKFTDTQYF
-	TRBD1	TRBJ2-1	TRBV29-1	TGCAGCGGACAGGGGGGAGGCTACAATGAGCAGTTCTTC	CSGQGGGYNEQFF
-	TRBD1	TRBJ1-6	TRBV18	TGTGCCAGCTCACCATTGGGGACAGATAATTCACCCCTCCACTTT	CASSPLGTDNSPLHF
-	-	TRBJ2-6	TRBV18	TGTGCCAGCCAAAAACAAGGATTAAGGCGTGGAGGGGCCAACGTCCTGACTTTC	CASQKQGLRRGGANVLTF
once	-	TRBJ2-6	TRBV19	TGTGCCAGTAGTAGAGCACAAACTGGGGCCAACGTCCTGACTTTC	CASSRAQTGANVLTF
-	TRBD1	TRBJ2-6	TRBV28	TGTGCCAGCAGTTTGCTCGGACAGGTTGGGGCCAACGTCCTGACTTTC	CASSLLGQVGANVLTF
-	-	TRBJ1-1	TRBV12-3/TRBV12-4	TGTGCCAGCATCTTTGACAGCATGAACACTGAAGCTTTCTTT	CASIFDSMNTEAFF
few	TRBD2	TRBJ2-7	TRBV12-3/TRBV12-4	TGTGCCAGCAGTAGGACTAGCGGCGCCTACGAGCAGTACTTC	CASSRTSGAYEQYF
-	-	TRBJ1-2	TRBV6-2/TRBV6-3	TGTGCCACCCGAGTCGGGGAAGGCTACACCTTC	CATRVGEGYTF
-	-	TRBJ2-5	TRBV5-8	TGTGCCAGCAGCCCCGGCGGGACAGCCCAAGAGACCCAGTACTTC	CASSPGGTAQETQYF
-	-	TRBJ1-5	TRBV5-1	TGCGCCAGCAGCTTGGGGACCGGTGCTCAGCCCCAGCATTTT	CASSLGTGAQPQHF
-	TRBD2	TRBJ2-1	TRBV3-1	TGTGCCAGCAGCCCTACTAGCGGGGCGAGCTCCTACAATGAGCAGTTCTTC	CASSPTSGASSYNEQFF
-	-	TRBJ2-1	TRBV5-4	TGTGCCAGCAGCTTGGATTCCCGGGTAGGTGAGCAGTTCTTC	CASSLDSRVGEQFF
-	-	TRBJ2-7	TRBV20-1	TGCAGTGCTAATGGGTTGAGCTACGAGCAGTACTTC	CSANGLSYEQYF
-	-	TRBJ2-1	TRBV7-3	TGTGCCAGCAGCCGCTCGGGATCCTCCTACAATGAGCAGTTCTTC	CASSRSGSSYNEQFF
-	-	TRBJ1-1	TRBV6-5	TGTGCCAGCAGTTTATCTGGGTCCCGGAACACTGAAGCTTTCTTT	CASSLSGSRNTEAFF
-	-	TRBJ2-7	TRBV11-2	TGTGCCAGCAGCTCCCGACAGGACGAGCAGTACTTC	CASSSRQDEQYF